The source of this TCR beta chain is a study of T cell changes during pregnancy in multiple sclerosis. Sequencing used immunoSEQ multiplex PCR; TCRdb keeps in-frame clones, though not all of them. Of some 43,000 clones detected, around 93% appear once; the ten largest clones hold roughly 8.1%. CDR1 and CDR2 (germline): SGHVS, FQNEAQ. Trimming removed 2 bases at V and 5 bases at J, with 12 bases between. The CDR3 loop spans 15 amino acids. The sample was CD8+ T cells from peripheral blood mononuclear cells, taken in the third trimester of pregnancy. The chain has TRBV7-8 and TRBJ2-2; weak D call: TRBD1 (6 bases). This receptor was identified in a female donor with multiple sclerosis, enrolled in a pregnancy study. In DNA, the CDR3 is TGTGCCAGCAGCTTACTCGGGACACTTACCGGGGAGCTGTTTTTT. Translated, it gives CASSLLGTLTGELFF. Supplemented by reference TRBV7-8 and TRBJ2-2, the full variable domain reads GAGVSQSPRYKVAKRGQDVALRCDPISGHVSLFWYQQALGQGPEFLTYFQNEAQLDKSGLPSDRFFAERPEGSVSTLKIQRTQQEDSAVYLCASSLLGTLTGELFFGEGSRLTVL.